The 22 T cell receptor beta chains listed next were all sequenced from one sample in a study of shared clonotypes between healthy human individuals. Sequenced by immunoSEQ multiplex PCR; TCRdb stores in-frame clones only, minus some. This sample has about 700,000 clones; about 91% occur once, and the top ten carry 20% to 25%. Terminally differentiated effector memory CD45RA+ cells were excluded by CCR7 positive selection of CD45RO-negative cells. The specimen was naive CD8+ T cells sorted from blood. The receptors here all came from a man aged 25-45 years in good health.

CDR3 nucleotides: TGTGCCAGCAGTGATATCGGGGCGACCATGAACACTGAAGCTTTCTTT. Amino acids: CASSDIGATMNTEAFF. This chain uses TRBV2 with TRBJ1-1; tentative D call: TRBD1 (5 bases). The CDR3 runs to 16 residues. Germline assignment: CDR1 SNHLY and CDR2 FYNNEI. V was shortened by 3 bases and J by 0 bases, with 14 bases between the two germline ends.

The chain has TRBV7-9 and TRBJ2-7; D not certain. V was pared by 10 bases and J by 1 base, with 14 bases between. The CDR3 is made up of 13 amino acids. Germline-derived CDR1 and CDR2 are SEHNR and FQNEAQ (reference sequence). The CDR3: CAIRTSTSYEQYF. In DNA, the CDR3 is TGTGCCATACGGACGAGCACGTCCTACGAGCAGTACTTC. The whole variable domain, filled in from reference TRBV7-9 and TRBJ2-7, reads DTGVSQNPRHKITKRGQNVTFRCDPISEHNRLYWYRQTLGQGPEFLTYFQNEAQLEKSRLLSDRFSAERPKGSFSTLEIQRTEQGDSAMYLCAIRTSTSYEQYFGPGTRLTVT.

The chain links TRBV7-9 to TRBJ2-7; D assignment may be TRBD1 or TRBD2 (5 bases each). The germline V gene has CDR1 SEHNR and CDR2 FQNEAQ (reference sequence). There are 15 residues in the CDR3. V was cut by 1 base and J by 0 bases, with 10 bases left in between. CDR3 nucleotides: TGTGCCAGCAGCTTAGAATTAGGGACCTCCTACGAGCAGTACTTC. Translation: CASSLELGTSYEQYF.

J is TRBJ2-7 and V is TRBV6-6; TRBD2 agrees at 13 bases. This CDR3 region has 16 residues. Germline-derived CDR1 and CDR2 are MNHNY and SVGAGI (reference sequence). V trimming: 8 bases; J trimming: 0 bases; junction bases outside the gene matches: 7. The CDR3 DNA sequence: TGTGCCAGCGGACTAGCGGGAGTTAAGAGCTCCTACGAGCAGTACTTC. Amino acid sequence: CASGLAGVKSSYEQYF.

V and J are TRBV28 and TRBJ1-1; D remains ambiguous. This CDR3 region has 15 residues. Looked up from germline, CDR1 is MDHEN and CDR2 is SYDVKM. V lost 2 bases, J lost 11 bases, and 21 bases lay in between. The CDR3 sequence is CASSLEYGDRNYAFF. CDR3 nucleotides: TGTGCCAGCAGTTTAGAATACGGCGACCGAAATTACGCTTTCTTT.

The genes are TRBV7-9 and TRBJ2-7, with TRBD1 matching 9 bases. The V gene end was trimmed by 5 bases and the J gene end by 4 bases; junction bases not matched to a gene: 6. CDR1 and CDR2 from the germline V gene are SEHNR and FQNEAQ (reference sequence). The CDR3 totals 14 residues. CDR3 sequence reads: CASSRPGQGYEQYF. Here the CDR3 DNA reads TGTGCCAGCAGCAGACCGGGACAGGGTTACGAGCAGTACTTC.

This chain uses TRBV11-2 with TRBJ2-2; no firm D call. Per germline, CDR1 SGHAT and CDR2 FQNNGV. The V end lost 1 base, the J end lost 9 bases, and 9 bases lay between the germline ends. This CDR3 has 13 amino acids. This CDR3 is CASSLGPTWELFF. In DNA form, the CDR3 reads TGTGCCAGCAGCTTAGGCCCCACGTGGGAGCTGTTTTTT.

The chain links TRBV6-5 to TRBJ2-1; D possibly matches TRBD1 or TRBD2 (6 bases each). Germline assignment: CDR1 MNHEY and CDR2 SVGAGI. V lost 2 bases and J 5 bases, leaving 13 bases between the germline ends. CDR3 length equals 15 residues. DNA of the CDR3: TGTGCCAGCAGTTACGGGATAGGGGGGCACAATGAGCAGTTCTTC. The encoded protein is CASSYGIGGHNEQFF.

Of note for this clone: The sample carries other DNA sequences with the same CDR3. The J gene is TRBJ1-5, the V gene TRBV28; maybe TRBD1 (5 bases). Germline assignment: CDR1 MDHEN and CDR2 SYDVKM. CDR3 length equals 14 residues. V was pared by 3 bases and J by 4 bases, with 10 bases between. The CDR3 sequence is CASSLRQGNQPQHF. As DNA, the CDR3 is TGTGCCAGCAGTTTGAGGCAGGGAAATCAGCCCCAGCATTTT.

The chain combines TRBV11-1 with TRBJ2-2; D perhaps matches TRBD2 (6 bases). V shed 1 base and J shed 1 base, with 10 bases lying between them. Germline V gene lookup returns CDR1 SGHAT and CDR2 FQDESV (reference sequence). The CDR3 consists of 16 residues. The CDR3 bases are TGTGCCAGCAGCTTAGGCGGGGCCTTGAACACCGGGGAGCTGTTTTTT. This gives the protein CASSLGGALNTGELFF.

The chain uses TRBV5-1 and TRBJ2-5, with TRBD1 identical over 9 bases. Germline V gene lookup returns CDR1 SGHRS and CDR2 YFSETQ. This CDR3 is 18 amino acids long. The V and J ends lost 0 bases and 5 bases, in that order; junction bases with no gene match: 14. This chain's CDR3 is CASSLVLDGTGFGETQYF. The DNA of the CDR3 is TGCGCCAGCAGCTTGGTGCTAGACGGGACAGGGTTTGGGGAGACCCAGTACTTC.

The chain carries TRBV10-3 and TRBJ2-1; D is perhaps TRBD2 (6 bases). V lost 10 bases, J lost 2 bases, and 15 bases lay in between. The CDR3 loop spans 14 amino acids. CDR1 ENHRY and CDR2 SYGVKD come from the germline V gene. The CDR3 sequence: CATLVEGTYNEQFF. CDR3 sequence (DNA): TGTGCCACCCTTGTGGAGGGGACCTACAATGAGCAGTTCTTC.

The rearrangement joins TRBV9 to TRBJ2-5; 9 positions match TRBD1. The V and J ends lost 3 bases and 5 bases, in that order; junction bases with no gene match: 8. This CDR3 is 15 amino acids long. In germline, CDR1 is SGDLS, CDR2 YYNGEE. The CDR3 spells CASSGLQGARETQYF. The CDR3 nucleotides read TGTGCCAGCAGCGGCCTACAGGGGGCCAGGGAGACCCAGTACTTC. The full variable domain, in which reference TRBV9 and TRBJ2-5 provide the parts outside the CDR3, is DSGVTQTPKHLITATGQRVTLRCSPRSGDLSVYWYQQSLDQGLQFLIQYYNGEERAKGNILERFSAQQFPDLHSELNLSSLELGDSALYFCASSGLQGARETQYFGPGTRLLVL.

The sample holds one count of this clone. The gene calls are TRBV11-1 and TRBJ1-5; tentatively, D is TRBD1 (5 bases). The V end was cut by 3 bases, the J end by 4 bases, with 13 bases between. Germline lookup yields CDR1 SGHAT and CDR2 FQDESV (reference sequence). There are 15 residues in the CDR3. The CDR3 here is CASSFQGRKNQPQHF. CDR3 nucleotides: TGTGCCAGCAGCTTCCAGGGTCGGAAGAATCAGCCCCAGCATTTT.

The chain is built from TRBV7-8 and TRBJ2-1, with 16 bases identical to TRBD2. Trimming at V came to 4 bases and at J to 7 bases, leaving 7 bases not matched to a gene. The germline V gene has CDR1 SGHVS and CDR2 FQNEAQ. The CDR3 spans 17 residues. The CDR3 bases are TGTGCCAGCAGCTCCTTGGGACTAGCGGGAGGGCCGAATGAGCAGTTCTTC. Its protein is CASSSLGLAGGPNEQFF.

The gene calls are TRBV2 and TRBJ2-2; TRBD1 matches 11 bases. Germline loops: CDR1 SNHLY, CDR2 FYNNEI. Unmatched junction bases numbered 18, after V lost 6 bases and J lost 3 bases. This CDR3 is built from 20 residues. CDR3: CASSGTGGPRREGHTGELFF. The CDR3 DNA reads TGTGCCAGCAGCGGGACAGGGGGACCGCGGCGGGAGGGGCACACCGGGGAGCTGTTTTTT.

This clone was seen just once. This chain joins TRBV29-1 and TRBJ2-7; 13 positions agree with TRBD2. Germline V gives CDR1 SQVTM, CDR2 ANQGSEA. The CDR3 runs 17 residues. The ends lost 4 bases at V and 1 base at J; junction bases unmatched: 10. The CDR3 protein is CSVAGLAGPVQSYEQYF. CDR3 coding DNA: TGCAGCGTTGCGGGACTAGCGGGACCCGTACAATCCTACGAGCAGTACTTC.

The chain links TRBV2 to TRBJ2-1; D unresolved. Germline-derived CDR1 and CDR2 are SNHLY and FYNNEI. The germline V and J ends were trimmed by 4 bases and 1 base, with 8 bases remaining between them. CDR3 size: 14 residues. In DNA form, the CDR3 reads TGTGCCAGCAGTGGATGGGATTCCTACAATGAGCAGTTCTTC. This translates into CASSGWDSYNEQFF.

J is TRBJ1-4 and V is TRBV16, with a weak D call TRBD1 (5 bases). The germline V gene encodes CDR1 KGHSY and CDR2 FQNENV. Trimming pared 1 base from V and 0 bases from J, leaving 9 bases between. The CDR3 totals 16 residues. The CDR3 coding sequence is TGTGCCAGCAGCCAATGGACACCGTCAACTAATGAAAAACTGTTTTTT. The encoded protein is CASSQWTPSTNEKLFF.

The rearrangement uses TRBV9 and TRBJ1-2, with D tentatively TRBD1 (6 bases). V lost 0 bases and J 0 bases, leaving 15 bases between the germline ends. CDR3 length: 17 amino acids. The germline gives CDR1 SGDLS, CDR2 YYNGEE. The DNA for the CDR3 is TGTGCCAGCAGCGTAGGGAGCGACAGGCACGCTAACTATGGCTACACCTTC. Translating gives CASSVGSDRHANYGYTF.

This clone was seen only once. The CDR3 DNA sequence: TGTGCCAGCAGTCCCCACGGCGGCAGGGGATACGAGCAGTACTTC. Translation: CASSPHGGRGYEQYF. The chain has TRBV27 and TRBJ2-7; D perhaps matches TRBD1 (6 bases). V dropped 5 bases and J dropped 4 bases, with 18 bases sitting between them. CDR1 and CDR2 (germline): MNHEY, SMNVEV (reference sequence). The CDR3 has 15 residues.

About this clone: At the DNA level, this CDR3 is encoded by other sequences in the same sample as well. The rearrangement links TRBV7-9 to TRBJ2-1; 9 bases match TRBD1. V lost 1 base, J lost 6 bases, and 4 bases stayed unmatched. The germline V gene has CDR1 SEHNR and CDR2 FQNEAQ (reference sequence). The CDR3 is made up of 15 amino acids. The CDR3 nucleotides are TGTGCCAGCAGCTTAGAACAGGGGGCGCGCAATGAGCAGTTCTTC. Translation gives CASSLEQGARNEQFF.